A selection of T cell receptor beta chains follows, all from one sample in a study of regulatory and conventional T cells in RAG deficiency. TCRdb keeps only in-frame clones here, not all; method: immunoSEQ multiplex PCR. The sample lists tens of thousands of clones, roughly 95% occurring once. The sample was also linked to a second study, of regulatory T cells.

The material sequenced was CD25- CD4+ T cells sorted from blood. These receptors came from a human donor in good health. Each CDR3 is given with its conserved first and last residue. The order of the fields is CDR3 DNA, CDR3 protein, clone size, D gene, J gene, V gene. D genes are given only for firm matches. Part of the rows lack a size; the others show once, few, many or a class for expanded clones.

CDR3 DNA: TGTGCCAGCAGCCAATCAAATGTGGCGGTGAACACTGAAGCTTTCTTT; CDR3 protein: CASSQSNVAVNTEAFF; clone size: few; D gene: NA; J gene: TRBJ1-1; V gene: TRBV16
CDR3 DNA: TGTGCCAGCAGCTTACGGTCTGGCTACACCTTC; CDR3 protein: CASSLRSGYTF; clone size: NA; D gene: NA; J gene: TRBJ1-2; V gene: TRBV5-6
CDR3 DNA: TGTGCCACCAGCAGAGGAACGGACGAGCAGTACTTC; CDR3 protein: CATSRGTDEQYF; clone size: NA; D gene: NA; J gene: TRBJ2-7; V gene: TRBV15
CDR3 DNA: TGTGCCAGCAGTTTCACAGGGTACGAGCAGTACTTC; CDR3 protein: CASSFTGYEQYF; clone size: once; D gene: NA; J gene: TRBJ2-7; V gene: TRBV27
CDR3 DNA: TGTGCCAGCTCACCTTCGCGGGGGGACGTGGAGACCCAGTACTTC; CDR3 protein: CASSPSRGDVETQYF; clone size: NA; D gene: TRBD2; J gene: TRBJ2-5; V gene: TRBV18
CDR3 DNA: TGTGCCAGCAGCCCCCAAGGGGGTGGGGTGAACACTGAAGCTTTCTTT; CDR3 protein: CASSPQGGGVNTEAFF; clone size: NA; D gene: NA; J gene: TRBJ1-1; V gene: TRBV7-8
CDR3 DNA: TGTGCCAGCAGTGTTACGGTCCTCAGCACAGATACGCAGTATTTT; CDR3 protein: CASSVTVLSTDTQYF; clone size: NA; D gene: NA; J gene: TRBJ2-3; V gene: TRBV2
CDR3 DNA: TGTGCCAGCAGCTTACTGGGGGCGCGGCGGGAGACCCAGTACTTC; CDR3 protein: CASSLLGARRETQYF; clone size: NA; D gene: NA; J gene: TRBJ2-5; V gene: TRBV7-3
CDR3 DNA: TGTGCCAGCAGCTTTAAACGAGCATATCAAGATACGCAGTATTTT; CDR3 protein: CASSFKRAYQDTQYF; clone size: NA; D gene: NA; J gene: TRBJ2-3; V gene: TRBV11-2
CDR3 DNA: TGTGCCAGCAGCGTAAGAGCGGGGGGCTCCTACAATGAGCAGTTCTTC; CDR3 protein: CASSVRAGGSYNEQFF; clone size: NA; D gene: TRBD2; J gene: TRBJ2-1; V gene: TRBV9
CDR3 DNA: TGTGCCAGTAGCAGACAGGGGAATCAGCCCCAGCATTTT; CDR3 protein: CASSRQGNQPQHF; clone size: NA; D gene: TRBD1; J gene: TRBJ1-5; V gene: TRBV19
CDR3 DNA: TGTGCCAGCAGCTTGGTCGGTATGAACACTGAAGCTTTCTTT; CDR3 protein: CASSLVGMNTEAFF; clone size: NA; D gene: NA; J gene: TRBJ1-1; V gene: TRBV5-6
CDR3 DNA: TGTGCCAGCAGCTTTATGGGAGGGGGTAATCAGCCCCAGCATTTT; CDR3 protein: CASSFMGGGNQPQHF; clone size: NA; D gene: NA; J gene: TRBJ1-5; V gene: TRBV5-6
CDR3 DNA: TGTGCCAGCAGCTCTTATCCTCGGGACAGGGTCGAGCAGTACTTC; CDR3 protein: CASSSYPRDRVEQYF; clone size: NA; D gene: TRBD1; J gene: TRBJ2-7; V gene: TRBV6-5
CDR3 DNA: TGTGCCAGCAGTGAAGCACAGGCGGACATTCAGTACTTC; CDR3 protein: CASSEAQADIQYF; clone size: few; D gene: NA; J gene: TRBJ2-4; V gene: TRBV6-1
CDR3 DNA: TGCGCCAGCAGTGACCCATCTCTTAGGGGGTCAGAGACCCAGTACTTC; CDR3 protein: CASSDPSLRGSETQYF; clone size: NA; D gene: NA; J gene: TRBJ2-5; V gene: TRBV10-2
CDR3 DNA: TGTGCCAGCAGCTTGGGTGGGGGGGTCTACAATGAGCAGTTCTTC; CDR3 protein: CASSLGGGVYNEQFF; clone size: NA; D gene: TRBD2; J gene: TRBJ2-1; V gene: TRBV5-6
CDR3 DNA: TGTGCCAGCAGCTTAAGAGGCGGGGCCTACTACAATGAGCAGTTCTTC; CDR3 protein: CASSLRGGAYYNEQFF; clone size: NA; D gene: NA; J gene: TRBJ2-1; V gene: TRBV7-3
CDR3 DNA: TGTGCCAGTAGATCAGGGGTAGGGGGGGAGCTGTTTTTT; CDR3 protein: CASRSGVGGELFF; clone size: NA; D gene: NA; J gene: TRBJ2-2; V gene: TRBV19
CDR3 DNA: TGCGCCAGCAGCTTGGGACAGGGGATGGGCCCAAACACTGAAGCTTTCTTT; CDR3 protein: CASSLGQGMGPNTEAFF; clone size: NA; D gene: TRBD1; J gene: TRBJ1-1; V gene: TRBV5-1
CDR3 DNA: TGTGCCACGACCCGGCGGGGCGACACTGAAGCTTTCTTT; CDR3 protein: CATTRRGDTEAFF; clone size: NA; D gene: NA; J gene: TRBJ1-1; V gene: TRBV15
CDR3 DNA: TGTGCCAGTAGTATAGCCCCCTCGGGACTAGGATTGGAGACCCAGTACTTC; CDR3 protein: CASSIAPSGLGLETQYF; clone size: NA; D gene: TRBD2; J gene: TRBJ2-5; V gene: TRBV19
CDR3 DNA: TGTGCCAGCACAGTTTTTGGGACAGAGAACACCGGGGAGCTGTTTTTT; CDR3 protein: CASTVFGTENTGELFF; clone size: NA; D gene: TRBD1; J gene: TRBJ2-2; V gene: TRBV27
CDR3 DNA: TGTGCCAGCAGTGAACCAGGGCTAAACACTGAAGCTTTCTTT; CDR3 protein: CASSEPGLNTEAFF; clone size: once; D gene: NA; J gene: TRBJ1-1; V gene: TRBV25-1
CDR3 DNA: TGTGCCAGCAGCTTAGGACAAACTGGAAACACCATATATTTT; CDR3 protein: CASSLGQTGNTIYF; clone size: NA; D gene: NA; J gene: TRBJ1-3; V gene: TRBV11-2
CDR3 DNA: TGTGCCAGCAGTTACTCGGACAGGGCCACTGAAGCTTTCTTT; CDR3 protein: CASSYSDRATEAFF; clone size: NA; D gene: TRBD1; J gene: TRBJ1-1; V gene: TRBV6-6
CDR3 DNA: TGTGCCAGCTCACAAATGTCCACAAACACTGAAGCTTTCTTT; CDR3 protein: CASSQMSTNTEAFF; clone size: once; D gene: NA; J gene: TRBJ1-1; V gene: TRBV18
CDR3 DNA: TGTGCCAGCAGTTCGACAGGAACCTCTTCCTACGAGCAGTACTTC; CDR3 protein: CASSSTGTSSYEQYF; clone size: NA; D gene: NA; J gene: TRBJ2-7; V gene: TRBV6-5
CDR3 DNA: TGTGCCATCAGTGAAGGGACAGGGGCAGAGGTGCGCACAGATACGCAGTATTTT; CDR3 protein: CAISEGTGAEVRTDTQYF; clone size: NA; D gene: TRBD1; J gene: TRBJ2-3; V gene: TRBV10-3
CDR3 DNA: TGTGCCAGCATTGAGGGCGGGGGGTCCTACAATGAGCAGTTCTTC; CDR3 protein: CASIEGGGSYNEQFF; clone size: NA; D gene: TRBD2; J gene: TRBJ2-1; V gene: TRBV28
CDR3 DNA: TGTGCCAGCAGCCAAGATTTGGACAGACTCGAAGCTTTCTTT; CDR3 protein: CASSQDLDRLEAFF; clone size: NA; D gene: NA; J gene: TRBJ1-1; V gene: TRBV14
CDR3 DNA: TGTGCCAGTCTACAGGGCCAGTACAATGAGCAGTTCTTC; CDR3 protein: CASLQGQYNEQFF; clone size: NA; D gene: NA; J gene: TRBJ2-1; V gene: TRBV5-5
CDR3 DNA: TGTGCCAGCAGTTACCCGACAGGAGCTCCCTACGAGCAGTACTTC; CDR3 protein: CASSYPTGAPYEQYF; clone size: NA; D gene: NA; J gene: TRBJ2-7; V gene: TRBV6-6
CDR3 DNA: TGTGCCATCAGTGCCAGGACTAGCGGGGTTTACAATGAGCAGTTCTTC; CDR3 protein: CAISARTSGVYNEQFF; clone size: NA; D gene: TRBD2; J gene: TRBJ2-1; V gene: TRBV10-3
CDR3 DNA: TGCGCCAGCAGCCCCCCTTCCTCTGGGGCCAACGTCCTGACTTTC; CDR3 protein: CASSPPSSGANVLTF; clone size: NA; D gene: NA; J gene: TRBJ2-6; V gene: TRBV4-1
CDR3 DNA: TGTGCCAGCAGTGAAAACCTAGCAGGGGCAGCAGATACGCAGTATTTT; CDR3 protein: CASSENLAGAADTQYF; clone size: NA; D gene: NA; J gene: TRBJ2-3; V gene: TRBV6-1
CDR3 DNA: TGTGCCAGCAGCCCACCACAGGGGGGACAGACCCAGTACTTC; CDR3 protein: CASSPPQGGQTQYF; clone size: NA; D gene: TRBD1; J gene: TRBJ2-5; V gene: TRBV5-4
CDR3 DNA: TGCGCCAGCAGCTTGGCAGGGGACACCGGGGAGCTGTTTTTT; CDR3 protein: CASSLAGDTGELFF; clone size: NA; D gene: NA; J gene: TRBJ2-2; V gene: TRBV5-1
CDR3 DNA: TGCGCCAGCAGCGCCGGGGGGGTAGGGGGCTATGGCTACACCTTC; CDR3 protein: CASSAGGVGGYGYTF; clone size: NA; D gene: NA; J gene: TRBJ1-2; V gene: TRBV4-1
CDR3 DNA: TGTGCCAGCAGCTCCAGGGTAAACACTGAAGCTTTCTTT; CDR3 protein: CASSSRVNTEAFF; clone size: NA; D gene: NA; J gene: TRBJ1-1; V gene: TRBV27
CDR3 DNA: TGTGCCAGCAGCCAAGCCCGGGGGTCCTACAATGAGCAGTTCTTC; CDR3 protein: CASSQARGSYNEQFF; clone size: once; D gene: NA; J gene: TRBJ2-1; V gene: TRBV4-2
CDR3 DNA: TGTGCCAGCAGTGAAGCGCTTCTGGTAGTTAGATCCTACGAGCAGTACTTC; CDR3 protein: CASSEALLVVRSYEQYF; clone size: few; D gene: NA; J gene: TRBJ2-7; V gene: TRBV2
CDR3 DNA: TGTGCCAGCAGTCGACAGGATTATAGCAATCAGCCCCAGCATTTT; CDR3 protein: CASSRQDYSNQPQHF; clone size: NA; D gene: NA; J gene: TRBJ1-5; V gene: TRBV2
CDR3 DNA: TGTGCCAGCAGTGAACCCGGGACTAGCGTGGGCACAGATACGCAGTATTTT; CDR3 protein: CASSEPGTSVGTDTQYF; clone size: NA; D gene: TRBD2; J gene: TRBJ2-3; V gene: TRBV2
CDR3 DNA: TGTGCCAGCAGAAATGGACTAGCGAGGGTCACAGATACGCAGTATTTT; CDR3 protein: CASRNGLARVTDTQYF; clone size: NA; D gene: TRBD2; J gene: TRBJ2-3; V gene: TRBV7-2
CDR3 DNA: TGTGCCAGTAGTATAGGGACCCCCGCGGGCGCCTATAATTCACCCCTCCACTTT; CDR3 protein: CASSIGTPAGAYNSPLHF; clone size: NA; D gene: NA; J gene: TRBJ1-6; V gene: TRBV19